This T cell receptor beta chain was observed in a study of control samples from healthy donors and cancer patients. The CDR3 loop spans 13 amino acids. Trimming pared 1 base from V and 5 bases from J, leaving 6 bases between. CDR1 is KGHDR and CDR2 is SFDVKD in the germline V gene. Clones were read by immunoSEQ multiplex PCR, and TCRdb kept only the in-frame ones, dropping some. The sample holds about 130,000 clones, around nine tenths seen once. This TCR came from a man in his fifties or sixties in good health. J is TRBJ2-3 and V is TRBV24-1, with D unclear. The sample taken for sequencing was blood. The chain's CDR3 is CATSDFLVDTQYF. In DNA form, the CDR3 reads TGTGCCACCAGTGATTTTCTTGTAGATACGCAGTATTTT.